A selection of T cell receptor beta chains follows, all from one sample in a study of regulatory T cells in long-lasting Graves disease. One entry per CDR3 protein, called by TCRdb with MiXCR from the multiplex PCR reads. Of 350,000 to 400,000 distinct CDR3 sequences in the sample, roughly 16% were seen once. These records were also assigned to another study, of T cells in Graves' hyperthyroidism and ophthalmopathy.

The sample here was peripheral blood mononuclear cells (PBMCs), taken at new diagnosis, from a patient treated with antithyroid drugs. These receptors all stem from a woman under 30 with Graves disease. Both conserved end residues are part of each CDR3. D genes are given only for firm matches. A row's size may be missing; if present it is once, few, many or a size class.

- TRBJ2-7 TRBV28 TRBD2 TGTGCCAGCAGCCGACAGACTAGCGGGAGGGACGAGCAGTACTTC CASSRQTSGRDEQYF
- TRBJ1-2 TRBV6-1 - TGTGCCAGCAGCGACCGGATGGCAGGCTGGGGCTACACCTTC CASSDRMAGWGYTF
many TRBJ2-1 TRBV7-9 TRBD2 TGTGCCAGCAATCTAGCGGGAGTTAATGAGCAGTTCTTC CASNLAGVNEQFF
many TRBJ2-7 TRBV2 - TGTGCCAGCCTCGCAGGGATGGCCTACGAGCAGTACTTC CASLAGMAYEQYF
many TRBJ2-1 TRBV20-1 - TGCAGTGCCTCGTCCCGAAATGAGCAGTTCTTC CSASSRNEQFF
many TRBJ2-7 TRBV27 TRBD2 TGTGCCAGCAGTTCCGGGGGGGCCTCCTACGAGCAGTACTTC CASSSGGASYEQYF
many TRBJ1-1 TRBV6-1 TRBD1 TGTGCCAGCACCCTGAGAACAGGGGACACTGAAGCTTTCTTT CASTLRTGDTEAFF
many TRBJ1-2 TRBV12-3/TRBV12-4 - TGTGCCAGCAGCCCAAAAGGGGTAGTGACTTATGGCTACACCTTC CASSPKGVVTYGYTF
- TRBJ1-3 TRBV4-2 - TGTGCCAGCAGCCAAGGACAGCTCTCTGGAAACACCATATATTTT CASSQGQLSGNTIYF
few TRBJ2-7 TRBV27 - TGTGCCAGCAGCCTATTATTTTCCTCCTACGAGCAGTACTTC CASSLLFSSYEQYF
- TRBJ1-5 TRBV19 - TGTGCCAGTAGTATACCCAGGCAGGTGTTAGATCAGCCCCAGCATTTT CASSIPRQVLDQPQHF
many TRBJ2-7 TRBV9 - TGTGCCAGCAGCCCGCGGGATCTCAGCGGCGAGCAGTACTTC CASSPRDLSGEQYF
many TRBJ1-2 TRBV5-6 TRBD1 TGTGCCAGCAGACGACAGGGGGCCAGAGCTAACTATGGCTACACCTTC CASRRQGARANYGYTF
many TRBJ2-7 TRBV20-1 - TGCAGTGCTAGGTCTAGTTCTGTAAACTACGAGCAGTACTTC CSARSSSVNYEQYF
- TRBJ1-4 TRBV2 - TGTGCCAGCCGGACAGATACAACTAATGAAAAACTGTTTTTT CASRTDTTNEKLFF
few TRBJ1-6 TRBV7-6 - TGTGCCAGCAGCTTAGGGAACGGGGGTAAGGATTCACCCCTCCACTTT CASSLGNGGKDSPLHF
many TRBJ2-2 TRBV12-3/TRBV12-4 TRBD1 TGTGCCAGCAGTTTACAGGGGGCCGGGGAGCTGTTTTTT CASSLQGAGELFF
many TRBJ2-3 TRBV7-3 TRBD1 TGTGCCAGCAGCTTAAGAGTGGGACAGGGATCCACAGATACGCAGTATTTT CASSLRVGQGSTDTQYF
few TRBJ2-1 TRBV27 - TGTGCCAGCAGTTACCAAGTAGCAGGCAGTGAGCAGTTCTTC CASSYQVAGSEQFF
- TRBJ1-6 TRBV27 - TGTGCCAGCGGTAGGGAATCCTATAATTCACCCCTCCACTTT CASGRESYNSPLHF
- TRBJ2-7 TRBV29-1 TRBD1 TGCAGCGTTGAATGGGGACAGACGAGCTCCTACGAGCAGTACTTC CSVEWGQTSSYEQYF
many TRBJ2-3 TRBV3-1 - TGTGCCAGCAGCCACGAGGGCCTTACGCAGTATTTT CASSHEGLTQYF
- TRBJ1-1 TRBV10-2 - TGCGCCAGCAGTGACTACAGGGACACTGAAGCTTTCTTT CASSDYRDTEAFF
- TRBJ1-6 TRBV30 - TGTGCCTGGAGTGTACGTGGAGGGAGAATTTCACCCCTCCACTTT CAWSVRGGRISPLHF
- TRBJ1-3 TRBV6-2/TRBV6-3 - TGTGCCAGCAGCGCCGGGACCTTAAAAAACACCATATATTTT CASSAGTLKNTIYF
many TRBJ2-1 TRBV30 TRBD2 TGTGCCTGGAGTGCCGGAGCGGGATACAATGAGCAGTTCTTC CAWSAGAGYNEQFF
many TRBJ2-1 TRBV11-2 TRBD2 TGTGCCAGCAGCCCAGATAATTTAGCGGGTAGAAATGAGCAGTTCTTC CASSPDNLAGRNEQFF
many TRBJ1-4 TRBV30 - TGTGCCTGGAGTGGGCAGAGGAATGAAAAACTGTTTTTT CAWSGQRNEKLFF
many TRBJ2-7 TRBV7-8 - TGTGCCAGCAGCAGTGGACCCGTCTACGAGCAGTACTTC CASSSGPVYEQYF
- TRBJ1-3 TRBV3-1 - TGTGCCAGCAGCCAAGGAGGACTTCTAATCTCTGGAAACACCATATATTTT CASSQGGLLISGNTIYF
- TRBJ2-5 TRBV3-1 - TGTGCCAGCAGCCCTAGCGTGAGTAAGAAGGCCCAGTACTTC CASSPSVSKKAQYF
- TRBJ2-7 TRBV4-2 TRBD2 TGTGCCAGCAGCCAAGTTGGAGGGACTAGCGGGAGAGGCGAGCAGTACTTC CASSQVGGTSGRGEQYF
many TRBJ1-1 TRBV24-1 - TGTGCCACCAGTGATGCCGGATACGGGCACGCTTTCTTT CATSDAGYGHAFF
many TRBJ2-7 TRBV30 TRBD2 TGTGCCTGGAGTGGACTAGCGGGAGACGAGCAGTACTTC CAWSGLAGDEQYF
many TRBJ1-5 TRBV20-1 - TGCAGTGTCCTGGGGCAGGGACCCCGCCTTAGCAATCAGCCCCAGCATTTT CSVLGQGPRLSNQPQHF
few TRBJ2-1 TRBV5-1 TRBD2 TGCGCCAGTATGACTAGCGGGGGGCCTAGGGACTCCTACAATGAGCAGTTCTTC CASMTSGGPRDSYNEQFF
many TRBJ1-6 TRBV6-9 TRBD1 TGTGCCAGCAGTTACGGTGGGACAGGGGTGGTTTCGTTTTCACCCCTCCACTTT CASSYGGTGVVSFSPLHF
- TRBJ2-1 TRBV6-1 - TGTGCCAGCAGTGAGACGGCGGATAGCTCCTACAATGAGCAGTTCTTC CASSETADSSYNEQFF
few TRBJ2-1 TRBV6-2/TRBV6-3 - TGTGCCAGCGCAGACAGCTCCTACAATGAGCAGTTCTTC CASADSSYNEQFF
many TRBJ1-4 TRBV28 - TGTGCCAGCAGGGTGGGGGGGGCCACCTGGAGTGAAAAACTGTTTTTT CASRVGGATWSEKLFF